The rows below give T cell receptor beta chains drawn from one sample of a study of blood T cell repertoires in COVID-19. Using immunoSEQ multiplex PCR, the repertoire was profiled, and TCRdb retains in-frame clones only, with some absent. This sample has 470,000 or so clones, with 70% to 90% found just once. The sequencing input was peripheral blood. Receptors were obtained from a human donor in a cohort sampled during active COVID-19. The conserved cysteine and the conserved F or W are not part of the CDR3 here.

J	V	CDR3
TRBJ2-7	TRBV14	ASSQPGQGISEQY
TRBJ1-5	TRBV27	ASSLPGSEEYQPQH
TRBJ1-1	TRBV20-1	SAKKRAEAF
TRBJ1-1	TRBV5-6	ASSTGTGGNTEAF
TRBJ1-1	TRBV6-4	ASRPTANTEAF
TRBJ1-2	TRBV30	AWRLWGGSYGYT
TRBJ1-2	TRBV11-1	ASSLGRTGGVHGYT
TRBJ2-2	TRBV3-1/TRBV3-2	ASSQDATNVFTGELF
TRBJ2-3	TRBV5-8	ASSAGLAGGTDTQY
TRBJ1-5	TRBV7-2	ASSLAGRGQPQH
TRBJ2-1	TRBV11-3	ASSPQELAAPYNEQF
TRBJ2-1	TRBV27	ASASGLGNEQF
TRBJ2-7	TRBV2	ASSIHPDWREGLSYEQY
TRBJ2-5	TRBV3-1/TRBV3-2	ASSLRGGQETQY
TRBJ1-2	TRBV19	ASSQGSPSGYT
TRBJ1-2	TRBV12-5	ASGGTAYGYT
TRBJ2-5	TRBV11-2	ASSLESWTSGSWETQY
TRBJ1-1	TRBV6-5	ASSRGPNTEAF
TRBJ2-2	TRBV5-8	ASSFGGGRNTGELF
TRBJ2-2	TRBV11-3	ASSAGTGTGELF
TRBJ1-1	TRBV9	ASSGRSYRAAF
TRBJ2-3	TRBV10-2	ASSDEGYTDTQY
TRBJ2-7	TRBV19	ASSLGQGPYEQY
TRBJ2-7	TRBV27	ASSGSYRGPSYEQY
TRBJ1-4	TRBV4-1	ASSQGQGAISEKLF
TRBJ1-1	TRBV7-2	ASSLGDGGYTEAF
TRBJ1-6	TRBV6-5	ASSRAAKTEPLH
TRBJ2-7	TRBV18	ASSPNPGQGYEQY
TRBJ1-1	TRBV24-1	ATRGDDENTEAF
TRBJ2-3	TRBV19	ASSLQGQGTDTQY
TRBJ2-2	TRBV19	ASSMTGGSGRELF
TRBJ2-1	TRBV28	ASSLIVFWGQTSTGQF
TRBJ2-1	TRBV10-3	AISESKFTSGINEQF
TRBJ2-1	TRBV28	ASSLWGTSSYNEQF
TRBJ2-3	TRBV7-8	ASSAHSTDTQY
TRBJ1-2	TRBV25-1	ASQGGGYGYT
TRBJ1-2	TRBV18	ASSPLDRAGYGYT
TRBJ1-5	TRBV25-1	ASAGTGVSSNQPQH
TRBJ2-2	TRBV20-1	SASKDRGTGELF
TRBJ2-7	TRBV7-3	ASSLDSPPESEQY
TRBJ2-1	TRBV5-6	ASSLVASYNEQF
TRBJ2-5	TRBV4-2	ASSQDGQQETQY
TRBJ1-2	TRBV6-4	ASSPTPDRGPYGYT
TRBJ2-2	TRBV9	ASSGTGWTGELF
TRBJ1-5	TRBV6-6	ASSYGANQPQH
TRBJ2-3	TRBV4-3	ASSQDFRGLGDTQY
TRBJ2-2	TRBV7-3	ASSLGARGTGELF
TRBJ1-5	TRBV5-1	ASSLDPGNSNQPQH
TRBJ2-7	TRBV15	ATSTDRGGSYEQY
TRBJ1-5	TRBV5-6	ASSLSPGSSGPQH
TRBJ1-5	TRBV19	ASLDREPLNQPQH
TRBJ2-5	TRBV9	ASSVATGGQETQY
TRBJ2-5	TRBV24-1	ATSEGGQGYQETQY
TRBJ1-6	TRBV19	ASRKLGASGGLSPLH